This T cell receptor (beta chain) was sequenced for a study of blood T cell repertoires in COVID-19 (dated by TCRdb to about 2020). Regarding the research as a whole: Samples covering the acute and convalescent phases of COVID-19 were provided by collaborators in the United States, Italy and Spain. The repertoires were released in a freely available public database meant as a resource for research on the immune response to SARS-CoV-2. The material from the prospective study consisted of cDNA or gDNA derived from T cells, B-cell-depleted T cells, or PBMCs. Samples were obtained from the ongoing ImmuneRACE study (first 160 participants) and from over 1,000 subjects provided by 6 global collaborators. Where available, HLA class I and class II types were taken from metadata supplied by the sample provider and were not determined by assay-based typing. The dataset comprised deeply sampled blood TCRbeta repertoires from subjects exposed to, actively infected with, or recovered from COVID-19. Sample metadata almost always included a de-identified subject ID, COVID-19 status, age in years and sex.

For this clone: It lacks a known antigen. One base away there is no much larger clone; base qualities are not given.

The CDR3 measures 14 amino acids from cysteine to phenylalanine. Only the CDR3 part of the read is kept: 42 bases, read in frame from the first base. V is reduced by 7 bases and J by 0 bases, leaving a spacing of 12 bases between them. CDR1 and CDR2 are drawn from the germline V gene: MDHEN, SYDVKM. Whole blood was collected in K2EDTA tubes by collaborating institutions according to the institutions' own protocols. For TCRbeta analysis, collaborators shipped samples in one of three forms: frozen whole blood, isolated PBMCs, or DNA extracted from either of those sample types. TCRbeta CDR3 regions were amplified from genomic DNA using the immunoSEQ Assay, a bias-controlled multiplex PCR. The source study handled its data this way. Within the assay, amplification of reference gene primers was used to estimate how many nucleated cells each sample contained. To quantify the absolute abundance of each unique TCRbeta CDR3 rearrangement, sequence reads were collapsed and filtered. For each sample, productive Simpson clonality was calculated as the square root of Simpson's diversity index across productive rearrangements. The immuneACCESS repertoire file appears here via TCRdb, limited to in-frame rearrangements. These files lack a portion of the clones; in checked studies, under half of the deficit traces to unresolved V genes, and the cause of the others is not known. That table is the source of V, J and clone size, and D and trimming were worked out from the DNA. For this sample there are tens of thousands of clones; 80% to 90% appear just once. Jointly, the top ten make up 2% to 2.5% of the sample.

General study outcomes and caveats: How much clinical and demographic metadata was included differed by source and by participant, and the metadata was provided uncurated.

The clonotype comes from a human donor in a cohort sampled during active COVID-19. The V and J segments used are TRBV28 and TRBJ1-1; D gene: possibly TRBD1, on 5 matching bases. The sample was peripheral blood. The nucleotides are TGTGCCAGCAATATCTTGACAGTGAACACTGAAGCTTTCTTT. Its product reads: CASNILTVNTEAFF.